This entry is about one T cell receptor (beta chain). The germline V gene encodes CDR1 SGHDT and CDR2 YYEEEE. The CDR3 has 14 amino acids. J gave up 4 bases and V 4 bases, and 7 bases lay outside the gene matches. The data are from a study of T cell changes during pregnancy in multiple sclerosis. The protocol was immunoSEQ multiplex PCR, while the TCRdb copy is restricted to in-frame clones and leaves out a portion. The sample shows some 60,000 clones, roughly nine tenths of them seen only once. The source was peripheral blood, collected in the first trimester of pregnancy. This chain links TRBV5-6 with TRBJ1-1, with 7 positions matching TRBD1. The sequence was obtained from a female donor in good health, enrolled as a control in a pregnancy study. In nucleotides, the CDR3 is TGTGCCAGCAGCCCCGGGACAGAAGGCACTGAAGCTTTCTTT. It encodes CASSPGTEGTEAFF.